This T cell receptor (beta chain) was sequenced during a study of blood T cells in healthy people across ages. Germline lookup yields CDR1 MDHEN and CDR2 SYDVKM. Unmatched junction bases numbered 13, after V lost 3 bases and J lost 6 bases. This CDR3 has 16 amino acids. PCR was performed a second time for roughly 7 to 12 cycles using a sample-barcoded 5' primer and a J-beta primer mix. MiXCR was run by TCRdb on the 5' RACE reads, yielding one entry per CDR3 protein. Among roughly 2 million distinct CDR3 sequences listed, around 48% were seen once. Sequenced input: blood. The receptor was isolated from a woman between 40 and 55 years old in good health. J is TRBJ1-2 and V is TRBV28, with 7 positions matching TRBD1. The CDR3 loop reads CASSFLRQGGGDGYTF. The CDR3 DNA reads TGTGCCAGCAGTTTCTTGCGACAGGGCGGCGGTGATGGCTACACCTTC.